The 5 T cell receptor beta chains listed next were all sequenced from one sample in a study of long-term antiretroviral therapy in people with HIV. Sequencing used immunoSEQ v3.0 at survey level. Method: immunoSEQ multiplex PCR; TCRdb's copy keeps in-frame clones and lacks some. The sample consists of tens of thousands of clones, about three quarters of them appearing once. The sample in question was unsorted PBMCs, obtained 3.1 years after starting antiretroviral therapy. All receptors come from a woman between 45 and 65 years old with HIV.

The CDR3 DNA follows: TGTGCCAGCAGCGGGGGACTCGGGAACACCGGGGAGCTGTTTTTT. Translated, it gives CASSGGLGNTGELFF. The J gene is TRBJ2-2, the V gene TRBV9; maybe TRBD2 (6 bases). Trimming removed 3 bases from V and 1 base from J, with 10 bases in between. Germline CDR1 and CDR2: SGDLS and YYNGEE. CDR3 length equals 15 residues.

This clone was detected a few times. The rearrangement links TRBV6-5 to TRBJ1-6; the D is unclear. Germline V gene sequence: CDR1 MNHEY, CDR2 SVGAGI. Deletions cut 6 bases from V and 13 bases from J, with 16 bases between. This CDR3 has 13 amino acids. CDR3 DNA: TGTGCCAGCAGCCCGGGCTCCGGAGTCCCCCTCCACTTT. Encoded protein: CASSPGSGVPLHF.

The chain couples TRBV5-1 to TRBJ2-7, with D perhaps given as TRBD1 or TRBD2 (6 bases each). Germline V gene data show CDR1 as SGHRS and CDR2 as YFSETQ. Trimming pared 4 bases from V and 4 bases from J, leaving 18 bases between. The CDR3 is made up of 15 amino acids. The CDR3 region has the DNA TGCGCCAGCAGCGGGGGGACATCCGTGGGGTACGAGCAGTACTTC. Its protein product is CASSGGTSVGYEQYF.

This rearrangement joins TRBV4-1 to TRBJ2-7, with 7 bases lining up with TRBD1. Trimming removed 4 bases from V and 3 bases from J; junction bases left unmatched: 6. Germline CDR1 is MGHRA and CDR2 is YSYEKL. The CDR3 contains 14 residues. In DNA, the CDR3 is TGCGCCAGCAGCCCCGACAGGGCCCGCTACGAGCAGTACTTC. It yields the protein CASSPDRARYEQYF.

This chain uses TRBV5-1 with TRBJ2-5, with D perhaps matching TRBD1 or TRBD2 (5 bases each). CDR1 and CDR2 (germline): SGHRS, YFSETQ. There are 15 residues in the CDR3. Trimming shortened V by 4 bases and J by 4 bases, and 17 bases separated the two germline ends. CDR3 amino acids: CASSGETGRSETQYF. CDR3 nucleotides: TGCGCCAGCAGCGGAGAAACGGGACGTTCAGAGACCCAGTACTTC.